This T cell receptor beta chain originates from a study of cytomegalovirus exposure and HLA in healthy donors. Study at large: Ancestry clustering placed 70% to 85% of several hundred genotyped donors in the Caucasian-associated cluster. Study outcomes and limitations: Most TCR sequences were seen very rarely across donors, but some public TCRs occurred in many. It was reportedly the case that the classifier diagnosed cytomegalovirus status with high specificity and sensitivity. Roughly even sequencing depth across donors was the assumption behind the presence/absence analyses.

The PCR had 60 Vbeta and 13 Jbeta primers. The repertoire was sequenced with immunoSEQ multiplex PCR; TCRdb's copy has only in-frame clones and lacks some. This sample yields roughly 220,000 clones, of which roughly 80% are seen a single time; 2.5% to 3.5% belongs to the top ten. A word on this clone: What it binds is unknown. Its ends do not fully match the called genes, so a read error is possible.

Germline V gives CDR1 MNHEY, CDR2 SMNVEV (reference sequence). The CDR3 loop spans 18 amino acids. The receptor was isolated from a man younger than 45 in good health and CMV-seronegative. The rearrangement links TRBV27 to TRBJ2-6, with a possible D match to TRBD1 (5 bases). The sequenced material came from PBMCs. The CDR3 DNA reads TGTGCCAGCAGTTTATCTGGGGTATCCTTCTCTGGGGCCAGCGTCCTGACTTTC. Its protein product is CASSLSGVSFSGASVLTF.